These 18 T cell receptor beta chains originate from one sample sequenced in a study of OX40 agonist ivuxolimab in advanced cancers. The assay was immunoSEQ multiplex PCR, and TCRdb's table has in-frame clones only and misses some. Here the sample spans some 51,000 clones, around 77% being singletons. The specimen was CD4+ or CD8+ T cells sorted from blood, collected in a trial of the OX40 agonist ivuxolimab. These receptors came from an adult with an advanced solid tumor such as melanoma, head and neck, liver or kidney cancer.

This chain connects TRBV7-3 to TRBJ2-2; 8 nucleotides match TRBD1. The CDR3 loop spans 16 amino acids. The junction had 9 bases not matched to a gene; V was cut back by 5 bases and J by 4 bases. The germline V gene encodes CDR1 SGHTA and CDR2 FQGTGA. As DNA, the CDR3 is TGTGCCAGCAGCCCTCGGACAGGGTATGGCACCGGGGAGCTGTTTTTT. The encoded protein is CASSPRTGYGTGELFF. Together with reference TRBV7-3 and TRBJ2-2, the CDR3 gives the full variable domain: GAGVSQTPSNKVTEKGKYVELRCDPISGHTALYWYRQSLGQGPEFLIYFQGTGAADDSGLPNDRFFAVRPEGSVSTLKIQRTERGDSAVYLCASSPRTGYGTGELFFGEGSRLTVL.

This sequence joins TRBV5-6 and TRBJ2-1; 10 bases are shared with TRBD2. The CDR3 extends over 17 amino acids. The germline V gene encodes CDR1 SGHDT and CDR2 YYEEEE. The V segment lost 6 bases and the J segment 7 bases; nucleotides outside the gene matches: 16. Here the CDR3 reads CASTLRASGRAFNEQFF. CDR3 sequence (DNA): TGTGCCAGCACCTTAAGAGCAAGCGGGAGGGCCTTTAATGAGCAGTTCTTC.

The chain joins TRBV28 to TRBJ2-7; D not certain. Per germline, CDR1 MDHEN and CDR2 SYDVKM. The CDR3 consists of 13 residues. The V end lost 5 bases, the J end lost 2 bases, and 10 bases lay between the germline ends. CDR3: CASSADGPYEQYF. As DNA, the CDR3 is TGTGCCAGCAGTGCGGACGGACCCTACGAGCAGTACTTC.

Only a few counts were recorded for this clone. This chain uses TRBV9 with TRBJ1-2; 8 nucleotides line up with TRBD1. In germline, CDR1 is SGDLS, CDR2 YYNGEE. V gave up 3 bases and J gave up 4 bases; unmatched junction bases: 11. The CDR3 length is 16 residues. The CDR3 coding sequence is TGTGCCAGCAGCGGTGGGGACAGGCCCCTTCTCTATGGCTACACCTTC. This codes for CASSGGDRPLLYGYTF.

The chain links TRBV7-6 to TRBJ2-3, with TRBD1 matching 9 bases. V lost 3 bases, J lost 3 bases, and 4 bases stayed unmatched. This CDR3 spans 15 amino acids. The germline CDR1 and CDR2 sequences are SGHVS and FNYEAQ. This CDR3 reads CASSLGTGRTDTQYF. Here the CDR3 DNA reads TGTGCCAGCAGCTTGGGGACAGGGAGAACAGATACGCAGTATTTT.

In DNA, the CDR3 is TGTGCCAGCAGCTTAGATGCCGGGAACACTGAAGCTTTCTTT. Residues: CASSLDAGNTEAFF. The rearrangement uses TRBV11-2 and TRBJ1-1; no firm D call. CDR3 length: 14 amino acids. The V end lost 0 bases, the J end lost 1 base, and 6 bases lay between the germline ends. Germline V gene sequence: CDR1 SGHAT, CDR2 FQNNGV.

CDR3 coding DNA: TGTGCCAGCAGCCAAGATTGGCGGGAGAACACCGGGGAGCTGTTTTTT. Protein sequence: CASSQDWRENTGELFF. The chain recombines TRBV4-2 with TRBJ2-2, with a tentative D call TRBD2 (6 bases). The CDR3 covers 16 residues. The germline gives CDR1 LGHNA, CDR2 YNFKEQ. Trimming cost V 0 bases and J 1 base, with 9 bases left between them.

V usage is TRBV4-1 and J usage is TRBJ2-1, with D perhaps matching TRBD2 (6 bases). V lost 3 bases and J 4 bases, leaving 16 bases between the germline ends. The CDR3 is 16 amino acids. Germline V CDR1 and CDR2: MGHRA, YSYEKL. The CDR3 spells CASSQTRDLLYNEQFF. The DNA for the CDR3 is TGCGCCAGCAGCCAGACCCGGGACTTGTTATACAATGAGCAGTTCTTC.

The CDR3 reads CASSLGQLQELFF. The CDR3 coding sequence is TGCGCCAGCAGCTTAGGACAGTTACAGGAGCTGTTTTTT. The chain employs TRBV5-1 and TRBJ2-2; D possibly corresponds to TRBD1 (6 bases). Per the germline V gene, CDR1 is SGHRS and CDR2 is YFSETQ. The CDR3 is 13 residues long. Trimming removed 2 bases from V and 10 bases from J, with 12 bases in between.

The CDR3, as DNA: TGTGCCAGCAGCCAAGATACGCTGAGGCAGTACTTC. Residues: CASSQDTLRQYF. The gene calls are TRBV14 and TRBJ2-7; no definite D call. Looked up from germline, CDR1 is SGHDN and CDR2 is FVKESK. V was shortened by 0 bases and J by 9 bases, with 9 bases between the two germline ends. CDR3 length: 12 amino acids. The whole variable domain, filled in from reference TRBV14 and TRBJ2-7, reads EAGVTQFPSHSVIEKGQTVTLRCDPISGHDNLYWYRRVMGKEIKFLLHFVKESKQDESGMPNNRFLAERTGGTYSTLKVQPAELEDSGVYFCASSQDTLRQYFGPGTRLTVT.

J is TRBJ2-7 and V is TRBV5-1; 8 bases fit TRBD2. The ends lost 3 bases at V and 0 bases at J; junction bases unmatched: 8. This CDR3 is 16 amino acids long. The germline gives CDR1 SGHRS, CDR2 YFSETQ. This CDR3 is CASSWGREESSYEQYF. CDR3 in DNA: TGCGCCAGCAGCTGGGGGCGGGAGGAAAGCTCCTACGAGCAGTACTTC.

In this sample, this clone turned up a few times. V and J are TRBV18 and TRBJ1-4; maybe TRBD1 (6 bases). Germline V gives CDR1 KGHSH, CDR2 LQKENI. The CDR3 sequence is 13 residues long. V shed 6 bases and J shed 6 bases, with 11 bases lying between them. CDR3 in DNA: TGTGCCAGCTCCTCTGGACAGCATGAAAAACTGTTTTTT. Residues: CASSSGQHEKLFF. Filled out from reference TRBV18 and TRBJ1-4, the complete variable domain reads NAGVMQNPRHLVRRRGQEARLRCSPMKGHSHVYWYRQLPEEGLKFMVYLQKENIIDESGMPKERFSAEFPKEGPSILRIQQVVRGDSAAYFCASSSGQHEKLFFGSGTQLSVL.

The V gene is TRBV27, the J gene TRBJ2-1; 7 bases match TRBD2. The CDR3 consists of 17 residues. Germline V gene data show CDR1 as MNHEY and CDR2 as SMNVEV (reference sequence). V dropped 4 bases and J dropped 6; count of bases not matched to a gene: 15. DNA for the CDR3: TGTGCCAGCAGTTCCACCCCCGGGACTATAGTATCCAATGAGCAGTTCTTC. Encoded protein: CASSSTPGTIVSNEQFF.

The rearrangement joins TRBV2 to TRBJ1-1, with TRBD1 matching 8 bases. There are 15 residues in the CDR3. The germline V gene has CDR1 SNHLY and CDR2 FYNNEI. V shed 5 bases and J 3 bases; nucleotides not matched to a gene: 8. This CDR3 is CASSKDRGSDTEAFF. The CDR3 DNA follows: TGTGCCAGCAGTAAAGACAGGGGCTCGGACACTGAAGCTTTCTTT.

This clone was detected only a few times. The chain joins TRBV19 to TRBJ2-1; 8 bases agree with TRBD2. In germline, CDR1 is LNHDA, CDR2 SQIVND (reference sequence). The J segment lost 9 bases and the V segment lost 5 bases, leaving 12 bases of the junction unmatched. The CDR3 has 15 amino acids. DNA of the CDR3: TGTGCCAGTAGTCAATCTAGCGGGTGGGGAGGTGAGCAGTTCTTC. This gives the protein CASSQSSGWGGEQFF.

Notes on this clone: One junction end disagrees with the germline gene, perhaps due to a read error. This chain connects TRBV13 to TRBJ2-2; D tentatively reads TRBD1 or TRBD2 (5 bases each). Germline V CDR1 and CDR2: PRHDT, FYEKMQ (reference sequence). This CDR3 has 16 amino acids. This chain's CDR3 is CASSRQHRGPTGKLFF. CDR3 nucleotides: TGTGCCAGCAGTCGACAACACCGGGGCCCTACCGGGAAGCTGTTTTTT.

In this sample, this clone turned up once. The V call is TRBV2, the J call TRBJ1-4, with D possibly TRBD1 on 6 matching bases. CDR3 length: 14 residues. Germline CDR1 and CDR2: SNHLY and FYNNEI. The V end was cut by 8 bases, the J end by 8 bases, with 18 bases between. The CDR3 is CASGGRPRREKLFF. CDR3 bases: TGTGCCAGCGGGGGGCGGCCGCGTCGGGAAAAACTGTTTTTT.

This chain uses TRBV7-9 with TRBJ2-7, with D unclear. The germline V gene encodes CDR1 SEHNR and CDR2 FQNEAQ (reference sequence). V gave up 3 bases and J gave up 1 base, with 7 bases separating them. The CDR3 has 13 amino acids. CDR3 DNA: TGTGCCAGCAGCTTTCCTTCTTCCTACGAGCAGTACTTC. Translation gives CASSFPSSYEQYF.